The sequence of this TCR beta chain was determined in a study of shared clonotypes between healthy human individuals. From CD4+ cells came CD45RA+ naive and CD45RA-negative memory subsets. This CDR3 has 14 residues. Germline values: CDR1 MNHEY, CDR2 SMNVEV (reference sequence). Trimming removed 7 bases from V and 1 base from J; junction bases left unmatched: 6. Study results and caveats: For naive CD4 cells, approximately 5% of clonotypes were shared across a handful of donors. Non-shared clonotypes were found to have lower generation probabilities than the clonotypes that were shared by all four of the sorted-subset donors.

Sequencing used immunoSEQ multiplex PCR; TCRdb keeps in-frame clones, though not all of them. Of about 1.1 million clones detected, 77% appear once; the ten largest clones hold approximately 0.95%. This clone was counted ten times or more. Antigen specificity is unknown. The chain employs TRBV27 and TRBJ2-5; 7 bases line up with TRBD2. The sequenced material came from memory CD4+ T cells from PBMCs. This sample's subset: CD45RA-negative fraction. The receptor's source is a man younger than 35 in good health. Some clones in this sample may be carry-over from other donors' samples. CDR3: CASTTSGGQETQYF. The CDR3 DNA follows: TGTGCCAGCACTACATCGGGGGGCCAAGAGACCCAGTACTTC.